Listed below are T cell receptor beta chains from one sample, sequenced in a study of CD4+ T cells in melanoma. Using immunoSEQ multiplex PCR, the repertoire was profiled, and TCRdb retains in-frame clones only, with some absent. The sample lists about 55,000 clones; about 72% were seen once. What was sequenced was tumor tissue. The receptor set was obtained from a human donor with melanoma. CDR3s include the opening cysteine and the closing phenylalanine or tryptophan. A D gene is named only where the DNA matches it firmly. Some rows have no size entry. The others give once, few or many, or a class for an expanded clone.

-	-	TRBJ2-7	TRBV11-2	TGTGCCAGCAGCTTATCACAGGGACCCTCCTACGAGCAGTACTTC	CASSLSQGPSYEQYF
-	-	TRBJ2-3	TRBV5-1	TGCGCCAGCAGCCCAGCTAGCACAGATACGCAGTATTTT	CASSPASTDTQYF
TRBD1	few	TRBJ1-5	TRBV5-6	TGTGCCAGCAGCTTGGGTTACAGGGGGATCAATCAGCCCCAGCATTTT	CASSLGYRGINQPQHF
-	-	TRBJ1-2	TRBV7-3	TGTGCCAGCAGCGGACCTCCGGCCCATGGCTACACCTTC	CASSGPPAHGYTF
-	-	TRBJ2-7	TRBV5-4	TGTGCCAGCAGCTTGGTAGGGCGCGCCGAGCAGTACTTC	CASSLVGRAEQYF
-	-	TRBJ2-1	TRBV11-1	TGTGCCAGCAGCTTATACAGCGACTACTACAATGAGCAGTTCTTC	CASSLYSDYYNEQFF
-	-	TRBJ2-2	TRBV6-6	TGTGCCAGCAGTCACAGTCCCGGGGAGCTGTTTTTT	CASSHSPGELFF
TRBD1	few	TRBJ1-1	TRBV13	TGTGCCAGCAGCTCCTGGACAGGGGCCGGCACTGAAGCTTTCTTT	CASSSWTGAGTEAFF
-	-	TRBJ1-1	TRBV7-9	TGTGCCAGCAGCTCGGAGACCGCTTTCTTT	CASSSETAFF
-	-	TRBJ2-2	TRBV7-7	TGTGCTAGCAGCCGCACAGTGAACACCGGGGAGCTGTTTTTT	CASSRTVNTGELFF
-	-	TRBJ2-6	TRBV11-1	TGTGCCAGCAGCCCCCCGACAGGAATCTCTGGGGCCAACGTCCTGACTTTC	CASSPPTGISGANVLTF